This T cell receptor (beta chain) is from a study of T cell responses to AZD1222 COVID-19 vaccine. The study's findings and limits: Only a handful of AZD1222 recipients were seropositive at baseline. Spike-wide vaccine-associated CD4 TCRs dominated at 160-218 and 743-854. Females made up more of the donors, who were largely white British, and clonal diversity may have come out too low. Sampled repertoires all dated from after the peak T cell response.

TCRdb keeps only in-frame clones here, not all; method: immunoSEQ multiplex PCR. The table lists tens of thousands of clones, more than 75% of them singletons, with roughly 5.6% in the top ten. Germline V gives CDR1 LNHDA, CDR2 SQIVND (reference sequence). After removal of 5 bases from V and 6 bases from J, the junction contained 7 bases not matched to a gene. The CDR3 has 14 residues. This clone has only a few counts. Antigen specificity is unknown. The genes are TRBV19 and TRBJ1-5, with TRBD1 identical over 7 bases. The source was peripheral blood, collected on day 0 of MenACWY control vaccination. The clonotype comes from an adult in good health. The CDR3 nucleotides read TGTGCCAGTAGTTCGGACAGGAGTGGTCAGCCCCAGCATTTT. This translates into CASSSDRSGQPQHF.